The rows below give T cell receptor beta chains drawn from one sample of a study of blood T cell repertoires in COVID-19. Clones were read by immunoSEQ multiplex PCR, and TCRdb kept only the in-frame ones, dropping some. The sample includes some 110,000 clones, approximately 84% of them seen just once. The sequencing sample was made of peripheral blood. The receptors here all came from a man aged 40-50 years with acute or convalescent COVID-19. Both conserved end residues are trimmed from each CDR3. The order of the fields is J gene, V gene, CDR3 protein.

TRBJ2-1 TRBV4-2 ASSPTSGSYNEQF
TRBJ1-1 TRBV6-5 ASRTGTEAF
TRBJ1-1 TRBV7-3 ASSLKRNTEAF
TRBJ1-2 TRBV2 ASSDTGTGYGYT
TRBJ2-3 TRBV27 ASVAGGTDTQY
TRBJ2-1 TRBV19 ASRWRDSGRNEQF
TRBJ1-2 TRBV5-4 ASSLGLGYT
TRBJ1-3 TRBV5-4 ASSLGGTAGNTIY
TRBJ1-1 TRBV10-2 ASSGGTGDLKAF
TRBJ2-5 TRBV3-1/TRBV3-2 ASSPTHLAVQETQY
TRBJ2-5 TRBV4-2 ASSLATSGGGETQY
TRBJ2-1 TRBV5-4 ASANSGEGLNNEQF
TRBJ2-4 TRBV19 ATTSGSSKNIQY
TRBJ2-3 TRBV5-1 ASSGGSAEAQY
TRBJ2-7 TRBV7-9 ASSPIDRGLYEQY
TRBJ2-7 TRBV6-5 ASSTRQFEQY
TRBJ1-2 TRBV5-1 ASSLQGGRYGYT
TRBJ1-4 TRBV2 ASTRQGDNEKLF
TRBJ1-1 TRBV7-9 ASSLNSGALSEAF
TRBJ2-5 TRBV14 ASRGQGQETQY
TRBJ1-5 TRBV28 ASSLLAGQPQH
TRBJ2-3 TRBV7-2 ASSLYTDTQY